The 23 T cell receptor beta chains listed next were all sequenced from one sample in a study of CD8 T cells in ankylosing spondylitis. TCRdb re-called the 5' RACE reads through MiXCR, storing one row per CDR3 protein. The sample shows around 150,000 distinct CDR3 sequences, approximately 7.4% of them seen only once. Sample: blood, either unsorted or a sorted T cell fraction (not recorded which). Every receptor here comes from a female donor with ankylosing spondylitis or in good health (not recorded which).

This clonotype was seen repeatedly, ten times or more. The CDR3 DNA reads as TGTGCCAGCAGTTCCGGGACAGGGGGAAGGCAGCCCCAGCATTTT. As protein: CASSSGTGGRQPQHF. The gene calls are TRBV12-3 or TRBV12-4 and TRBJ1-5; 11 bases fit TRBD1. After removal of 4 bases from V and 7 bases from J, the junction contained 6 bases not matched to a gene. CDR3 length: 15 residues.

Many counts were recorded for this clonotype. The J gene is TRBJ2-1, the V gene TRBV4-1; D unresolved. CDR1 and CDR2 (germline): MGHRA, YSYEKL. The CDR3 runs 14 residues. V lost 0 bases, J lost 8 bases, and 11 bases lay in between. The CDR3 protein is CASSQDPGADEQFF. CDR3 nucleotide sequence: TGCGCCAGCAGCCAAGATCCAGGCGCGGATGAGCAGTTCTTC.

This clonotype was found many times. The chain recombines TRBV5-6 with TRBJ2-5, with D perhaps matching TRBD1 (5 bases). The CDR3 extends over 13 amino acids. V shed 2 bases and J shed 5 bases, with 10 bases lying between them. The V gene's germline CDR1 is SGHDT and CDR2 YYEEEE. CDR3 sequence reads: CASSFSGMETQYF. CDR3 bases: TGTGCCAGCAGCTTTTCAGGGATGGAGACCCAGTACTTC.

This clonotype has more than one count but fewer than ten. Since a much larger clone is just one base distant, this may be a read error. The rearrangement joins TRBV2 to TRBJ1-1; weak D call: TRBD1 (5 bases). In germline, CDR1 is SNHLY, CDR2 FYNNEI. Trimming stripped 4 bases from V and 7 bases from J, with 7 bases between. The CDR3 extends over 11 amino acids. CDR3 region: CASSGGCEAFF. The CDR3 nucleotides read TGTGCCAGCAGTGGGGGGTGTGAAGCTTTCTTT. The full variable domain, completed using reference TRBV2 and TRBJ1-1, is EPEVTQTPSHQVTQMGQEVILRCVPISNHLYFYWYRQILGQKVEFLVSFYNNEISEKSEIFDDQFSVERPDGSNFTLKIRSTKLEDSAMYFCASSGGCEAFFGQGTRLTVV.

This clonotype was seen many times. This chain uses TRBV20-1 with TRBJ1-6, with 7 bases lining up with TRBD1. V was pared by 2 bases and J by 6 bases, with 10 bases of the junction left unmatched. This CDR3 is 16 amino acids long. CDR1 and CDR2 from the germline V gene are DFQATT and SNEGSKA (reference sequence). As DNA, the CDR3 is TGCAGTGCTAGACAGGGGGGACTTCTTTCTAATTCACCCCTCCACTTT. It is translated as CSARQGGLLSNSPLHF.

This clonotype was counted ten times or more. The chain is built from TRBV4-1 and TRBJ1-3; D unresolved. V was cut by 1 base and J by 4 bases, with 8 bases left in between. CDR1 and CDR2 (germline): MGHRA, YSYEKL. The CDR3 is 14 residues long. DNA for the CDR3: TGCGCCAGCAGCCAAGGGAACTACGGAAACACCATATATTTT. Translating it yields CASSQGNYGNTIYF.

This clonotype was seen repeatedly, ten times or more. V is TRBV7-3 and J is TRBJ2-6; D is perhaps TRBD2 (5 bases). This CDR3 has 18 amino acids. Germline V gene sequence: CDR1 SGHTA, CDR2 FQGTGA. V was clipped by 2 bases and J by 1 base, with 15 bases between them. CDR3 nucleotides: TGTGCCAGCAGCTTAGAGCGGACCAAATTTTCTGGGGCCAACGTCCTGACTTTC. As protein: CASSLERTKFSGANVLTF.

Concerning this clonotype: A clone one base away is much larger, so this may be a read error. The V call is TRBV19, the J call TRBJ2-3; 8 positions agree with TRBD2. From germline, CDR1 is LNHDA and CDR2 SQIVND (reference sequence). The CDR3 covers 15 residues. The CDR3 loop reads CASSTLAGPADTHYF. In DNA form, the CDR3 reads TGTGCCAGTAGTACATTAGCGGGGCCGGCAGATACGCACTATTTT.

This clonotype was seen repeatedly, ten times or more. The chain couples TRBV5-6 to TRBJ2-7, with 8 bases matching TRBD1. The CDR3 runs to 15 residues. The germline V gene encodes CDR1 SGHDT and CDR2 YYEEEE. The V segment lost 5 bases and the J segment 0 bases; nucleotides outside the gene matches: 7. CDR3 bases: TGTGCCAGCAGTTTCGGACAGGGAAGCTCCTACGAGCAGTACTTC. Amino acid sequence: CASSFGQGSSYEQYF.

V and J are TRBV7-2 and TRBJ1-1; D is unclear. This CDR3 contains 15 residues. Germline V gene sequence: CDR1 SGHTA, CDR2 FQGNSA. V lost 8 bases and J 0 bases, leaving 16 bases between the germline ends. CDR3 sequence (DNA): TGTGCCAGCTGTCTGATGGCAGATATGAACACTGAAGCTTTCTTT. Protein sequence: CASCLMADMNTEAFF.

This clonotype was seen ten or more times. The chain joins TRBV21-1 to TRBJ1-2; the table gives TRBD1 as D, unverified against the DNA. TRBV21-1 is flagged as a pseudogene. The CDR3 is made up of 13 amino acids. This CDR3 reads CASSPSGVALDTF. Written as DNA, the CDR3 is TGTGCCAGCAGCCCCTCCGGGGTCGCCCTCGACACCTTC.

This clonotype was seen ten or more times. This chain uses TRBV28 with TRBJ1-1, with TRBD1 as a possible D gene (5 bases). The CDR3 length is 13 residues. Per germline, CDR1 MDHEN and CDR2 SYDVKM. V was pared by 10 bases and J by 3 bases, with 15 bases between. The CDR3 is CATLGQGDTEAFF. The CDR3 DNA follows: TGTGCCACCCTTGGCCAGGGCGACACTGAAGCTTTCTTT.

Ten or more counts support this clonotype. The chain links TRBV11-2 to TRBJ2-1; 12 bases align to TRBD2. CDR3 size: 15 residues. The germline CDR1 and CDR2 sequences are SGHAT and FQNNGV. Trimming removed 7 bases from V and 4 bases from J; junction bases left unmatched: 5. In nucleotides, the CDR3 is TGTGCCAGCATCCTCGGACTAGCGGGGTACAATGAGCAGTTCTTC. Its protein product is CASILGLAGYNEQFF.

This clonotype was seen repeatedly, ten times or more. This chain uses TRBV9 with TRBJ1-1; TRBD1 matches at 7 bases. V shed 3 bases, J shed 0 bases, and the junction held 8 bases outside the gene matches. The CDR3 has 16 amino acids. Germline assignment: CDR1 SGDLS and CDR2 YYNGEE. CDR3 coding DNA: TGTGCCAGCAGCGCGACAGGGTCCGAGATGAACACTGAAGCTTTCTTT. It is translated as CASSATGSEMNTEAFF.

Many counts were recorded for this clonotype. V usage is TRBV5-1 and J usage is TRBJ1-4, with unresolved D. Germline V gene sequence: CDR1 SGHRS, CDR2 YFSETQ. Trimming removed 2 bases from V and 6 bases from J, with 8 bases in between. The CDR3 is 13 amino acids. The CDR3 DNA is TGCGCCAGCAGCTTCGGGCCTCATGAAAAACTGTTTTTT. This translates into CASSFGPHEKLFF.

This clonotype was detected ten times or more. CDR3 DNA sequence: TGTGCCAGCAGTGAGGACAGGGGTCGGGGGCCCCAGCATTTT. Translated, it gives CASSEDRGRGPQHF. V and J are TRBV2 and TRBJ1-5; 9 bases map to TRBD1. The CDR3 sequence is 14 residues long. Germline CDR1 SNHLY, CDR2 FYNNEI. Losses at the gene ends were 3 bases for V and 9 bases for J; bases not matched to a gene: 6.

This clonotype appeared many times. This chain links TRBV5-6 with TRBJ2-5; D is uncertain. Trimming took 2 bases from V and 2 from J, leaving 10 bases between them. The CDR3 has 14 residues. Germline CDR1 is SGHDT and CDR2 is YYEEEE. The CDR3 protein is CASSFVVLQETQYF. The DNA for the CDR3 is TGTGCCAGCAGCTTTGTAGTCCTTCAAGAGACCCAGTACTTC.

This clonotype was seen repeatedly, ten times or more. The chain links TRBV5-1 to TRBJ2-2, with 7 bases that match TRBD2. The CDR3 runs 17 residues. Germline CDR1 SGHRS, CDR2 YFSETQ. The ends lost 2 bases at V and 0 bases at J; junction bases unmatched: 7. The CDR3 DNA follows: TGCGCCAGCAGCTTCCCGATCGGGGGGACGAACACCGGGGAGCTGTTTTTT. Encoded protein: CASSFPIGGTNTGELFF.

The sample holds many counts of this clonotype. The CDR3 spells CASSSGQYSNQPQHF. Written as DNA, the CDR3 is TGTGCCAGCAGTTCGGGACAGTATAGCAATCAGCCCCAGCATTTT. The J gene is TRBJ1-5, the V gene TRBV12-3 or TRBV12-4; TRBD1 aligns across 7 bases. V lost 4 bases and J lost 0; bases outside the gene matches: 3. The CDR3 has 15 residues.

This clonotype was seen ten or more times. The rearrangement links TRBV25-1 to TRBJ2-1; 11 nucleotides align to TRBD2. CDR3 length: 17 residues. Germline CDR1 MGHDK, CDR2 SYGVNS. V lost 2 bases, J lost 7 bases, and 10 bases stayed unmatched. The CDR3 region is CASSELYLAGGRNEQFF. The CDR3 DNA is TGTGCCAGCAGTGAACTTTACCTAGCGGGGGGACGGAATGAGCAGTTCTTC.

At least ten counts were recorded for this clonotype. The rearrangement uses TRBV27 and TRBJ2-7, with 11 bases fitting TRBD2. The V gene's germline CDR1 is MNHEY and CDR2 SMNVEV (reference sequence). The junction had 10 bases not matched to a gene; V was cut back by 6 bases and J by 6 bases. This CDR3 comprises 15 residues. CDR3 residues: CASSPTGTSGGEQYF. The DNA for the CDR3 is TGTGCCAGCAGCCCTACCGGGACTAGCGGCGGCGAGCAGTACTTC.

This clonotype was picked up many times. The chain uses TRBV20-1 and TRBJ2-1; TRBD1 matches at 11 bases. The germline gives CDR1 DFQATT, CDR2 SNEGSKA (reference sequence). The CDR3 spans 13 residues. V dropped 4 bases and J dropped 6; count of bases not matched to a gene: 2. The CDR3 loop reads CSAIGTGGNEQFF. The CDR3 nucleotides are TGCAGTGCTATAGGGACAGGGGGCAATGAGCAGTTCTTC.

The table lists this clonotype with many counts. This rearrangement joins TRBV28 to TRBJ1-1; no firm D call. In germline, CDR1 is MDHEN, CDR2 SYDVKM. The CDR3 extends over 14 amino acids. Trimming shortened V by 6 bases and J by 5 bases, and 16 bases separated the two germline ends. The CDR3 nucleotides are TGTGCCAGCAGGAGGACGGGGTACGGTACTGAAGCTTTCTTT. It is translated as CASRRTGYGTEAFF.